This is a list of T cell receptor beta chains from one sample in a study of long-term antiretroviral therapy in people with HIV. Data came from immunoSEQ multiplex PCR; TCRdb stores just in-frame clones and leaves some out. Altogether roughly 28,000 clones are present, roughly 86% being singletons, with the ten largest covering around 5%. The specimen comprised unsorted PBMCs, sampled 2.7 years after starting antiretroviral therapy. The receptors were sampled from a man aged 40-49 years with HIV. Both conserved end residues are part of each CDR3. The D gene is left open where the match is weak.

d_gene	v_gene	len	j_gene	CDR3nt	CDR3aa
.	TRBV4-1	19	TRBJ2-6	TGCGCCAGCAGCCAAGAGAAAGGCGTGGGACATCTAGGGGCCAACGTCCTGACTTTC	CASSQEKGVGHLGANVLTF
TRBD2	TRBV28	18	TRBJ2-7	TGTGCCAGCAGTCCTACGCTAGGGACTAGCGGGAGATCCTACGAGCAGTACTTC	CASSPTLGTSGRSYEQYF
.	TRBV28	15	TRBJ1-1	TGTGCCAGCAGCCGGGGGGATCTCATGAACACTGAAGCTTTCTTT	CASSRGDLMNTEAFF
.	TRBV30	15	TRBJ1-5	TGTGCCTGGAGTGTAGGGGTCTATAGCAATCAGCCCCAGCATTTT	CAWSVGVYSNQPQHF
.	TRBV7-9	15	TRBJ2-1	TGTGCCAGCGGCGAGACCGGCCGGTCCTACAATGAGCAGTTCTTC	CASGETGRSYNEQFF
.	TRBV5-1	16	TRBJ2-7	TGCGCCAGCAGCCCTCTAGGAGGGGGCAAATCCTACGAGCAGTACTTC	CASSPLGGGKSYEQYF
.	TRBV10-2	13	TRBJ1-5	TGCGCCAGCAGTGACGGGTTCAATCAGCCCCAGCATTTT	CASSDGFNQPQHF
.	TRBV5-4	16	TRBJ2-1	TGTGCCAGCAGCTTTATGGGTAGCGGCCTACCCAATGAGCAGTTCTTC	CASSFMGSGLPNEQFF
TRBD2	TRBV7-2	16	TRBJ2-5	TGTGCCAGCAGCCCTAGGACTAGCGGGAGTCGCGAGACCCAGTACTTC	CASSPRTSGSRETQYF
TRBD1	TRBV5-4	13	TRBJ2-7	TGTGCCAGCAGCTCCGGACAGGGATTCGAGCAGTACTTC	CASSSGQGFEQYF
.	TRBV10-3	11	TRBJ2-7	TGTGCCATCAGTGAGGGCGTGGAGCAGTACTTC	CAISEGVEQYF
.	TRBV7-9	11	TRBJ2-5	TGTGCCAGCAGCTCCCAAGAGACCCAGTACTTC	CASSSQETQYF
TRBD2	TRBV4-1	16	TRBJ2-1	TGCGCCAGCAGCCAACCTACTAGCGGGAGAGGCAATGAGCAGTTCTTC	CASSQPTSGRGNEQFF
TRBD1	TRBV7-9	16	TRBJ1-5	TGTGCCAGACGGGACAGGGAAGACAATAGCAATCAGCCCCAGCATTTT	CARRDREDNSNQPQHF
.	TRBV7-3	14	TRBJ1-1	TGTGCCAGCAGCTTAGCGGGTTCTAACACTGAAGCTTTCTTT	CASSLAGSNTEAFF